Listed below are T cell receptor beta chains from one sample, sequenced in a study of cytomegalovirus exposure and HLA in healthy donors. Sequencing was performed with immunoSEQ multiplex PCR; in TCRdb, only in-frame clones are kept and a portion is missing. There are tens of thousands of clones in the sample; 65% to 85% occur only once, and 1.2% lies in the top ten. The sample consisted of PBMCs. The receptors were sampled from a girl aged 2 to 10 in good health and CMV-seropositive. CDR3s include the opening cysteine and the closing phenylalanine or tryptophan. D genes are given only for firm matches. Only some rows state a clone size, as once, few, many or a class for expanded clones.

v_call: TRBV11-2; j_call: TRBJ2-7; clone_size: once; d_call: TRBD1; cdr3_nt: TGTGCCAGCAGGCACCCGGGACAGAAACCTTCCTACGAGCAGTACTTC; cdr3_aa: CASRHPGQKPSYEQYF
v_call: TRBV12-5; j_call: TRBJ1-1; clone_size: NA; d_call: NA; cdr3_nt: TGTGCTAGTGGTTTGGTTACGTCAAGCCGGGTAACTGAAGCTTTCTTT; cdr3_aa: CASGLVTSSRVTEAFF
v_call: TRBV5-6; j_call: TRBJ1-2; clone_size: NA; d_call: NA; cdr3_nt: TGTGCCAGCACCTACCTAGGACTCGGCGGTGGCTACACCTTC; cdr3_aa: CASTYLGLGGGYTF
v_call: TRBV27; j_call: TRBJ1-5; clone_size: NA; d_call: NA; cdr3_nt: TGTGCCAGCAGTTTATTGGCGGGGGATCAGCCCCAGCATTTT; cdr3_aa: CASSLLAGDQPQHF
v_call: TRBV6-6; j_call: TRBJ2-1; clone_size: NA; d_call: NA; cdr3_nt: TGTGCCAGCAGTTTTCGGAGGAGCTCCTACAATGAGCAGTTCTTC; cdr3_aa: CASSFRRSSYNEQFF
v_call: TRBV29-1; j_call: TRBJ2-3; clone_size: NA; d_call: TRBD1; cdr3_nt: TGCAGCGTTGAAGGAGGACAGGGCACAGATACGCAGTATTTT; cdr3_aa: CSVEGGQGTDTQYF
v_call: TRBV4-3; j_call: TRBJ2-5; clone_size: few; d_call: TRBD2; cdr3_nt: TGCGCCAGCAGCCGGACGGCGGGAGGACCCAAAGAGACCCAGTACTTC; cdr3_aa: CASSRTAGGPKETQYF
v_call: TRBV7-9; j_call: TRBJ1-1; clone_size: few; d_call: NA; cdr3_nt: TGTGCCAGCAGCTTAAGTGGGGCAACGGGTGAAGCTTTCTTT; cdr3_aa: CASSLSGATGEAFF
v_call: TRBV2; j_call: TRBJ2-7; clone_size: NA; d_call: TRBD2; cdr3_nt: TGTGCCAGCAGTGAAATAGCGGGAGTAGCCTACGAGCAGTACTTC; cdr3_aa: CASSEIAGVAYEQYF
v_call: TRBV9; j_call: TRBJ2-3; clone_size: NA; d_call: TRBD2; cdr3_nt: TGTGCCAGCAGCCCCCAAGCGGGGGACACAGATACGCAGTATTTT; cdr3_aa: CASSPQAGDTDTQYF